A selection of T cell receptor beta chains follows, all from one sample in a study of blood T cell repertoires in COVID-19. Repertoires were generated with immunoSEQ multiplex PCR, while TCRdb's copy carries only in-frame clones and drops some. Counted here are 150,000 to 200,000 clones, roughly 79% occurring once; the ten biggest clones make up 12%. The sample comprised peripheral blood. Receptors originate from an elderly woman with COVID-19, enrolled during active disease. CDR3s include the opening cysteine and the closing phenylalanine or tryptophan. The D gene is left open where the match is weak. Part of the rows lack a size; the others show once, few, many or a class for expanded clones.

v_call,j_call,d_call,clone_size,cdr3_aa,cdr3_nt
TRBV7-8,TRBJ2-7,NA,NA,CASSLRGPGGSYEQYF,TGTGCCAGCAGCTTGAGGGGGCCCGGGGGCTCCTACGAGCAGTACTTC
TRBV7-2,TRBJ2-5,TRBD1,NA,CASSLAPGTGSQYF,TGTGCCAGCAGCTTAGCTCCCGGGACAGGGAGCCAGTACTTC
TRBV11-3,TRBJ1-6,NA,NA,CASSRRGDSPLHF,TGTGCCAGCAGCCGCAGGGGAGACTCACCCCTCCACTTT
TRBV19,TRBJ2-7,TRBD1,NA,CASSPGQGAGHEQYF,TGTGCCAGTAGTCCGGGCCAGGGGGCTGGGCACGAGCAGTACTTC
TRBV9,TRBJ1-2,NA,NA,CASSGGFYGYTF,TGTGCCAGCAGCGGAGGTTTTTATGGCTACACCTTC
TRBV3-1/TRBV3-2,TRBJ1-1,TRBD1,NA,CASSPGQGRGRLNTEAFF,TGTGCCAGCAGCCCTGGACAGGGGAGAGGAAGATTGAACACTGAAGCTTTCTTT
TRBV29-1,TRBJ1-2,NA,NA,CSVVLANYGYTF,TGCAGCGTCGTTTTAGCTAACTATGGCTACACCTTC
TRBV6-6,TRBJ1-2,NA,NA,CASRTGIHGYTF,TGTGCCAGCAGAACGGGGATCCATGGCTACACCTTC
TRBV28,TRBJ1-2,NA,NA,CASSLYEWGRDGYTF,TGTGCCAGCAGTTTGTATGAGTGGGGGCGGGATGGCTACACCTTC
TRBV7-9,TRBJ1-1,NA,NA,CASSFSYTEAFF,TGTGCCAGCAGCTTCAGTTACACTGAAGCTTTCTTT
TRBV2,TRBJ2-1,TRBD1,once,CASSGKTGQGEQFF,TGTGCCAGCAGTGGGAAAACAGGACAGGGTGAGCAGTTCTTC
TRBV4-1,TRBJ1-5,NA,NA,CASSPRSGRGQPQHF,TGCGCCAGCAGCCCGCGGTCAGGGCGAGGTCAGCCCCAGCATTTT
TRBV5-1,TRBJ2-3,TRBD2,NA,CASSLELAGSDTQYF,TGCGCCAGCAGCTTGGAGCTAGCGGGATCAGATACGCAGTATTTT
TRBV30,TRBJ2-7,TRBD1,NA,CAWSRGTGAYEQYF,TGTGCCTGGAGTAGGGGGACAGGAGCCTACGAGCAGTACTTC
TRBV29-1,TRBJ2-1,TRBD1,NA,CSVPPGQYYNEQFF,TGCAGCGTCCCTCCGGGACAGTACTACAATGAGCAGTTCTTC
TRBV2,TRBJ2-7,NA,NA,CASSERGSSYEQYF,TGTGCCAGCAGTGAACGAGGGAGCTCCTACGAGCAGTACTTC
TRBV4-1,TRBJ2-3,NA,NA,CASSQVRVVTAGTSTDTQYF,TGCGCCAGCAGCCAAGTACGAGTAGTTACGGCGGGTACTAGCACAGATACGCAGTATTTT
TRBV6-5,TRBJ2-5,NA,NA,CASSRPGVSETQYF,TGTGCCAGCAGTAGGCCAGGGGTAAGCGAGACCCAGTACTTC
TRBV13,TRBJ2-1,NA,once,CASSLAGDAYNEQFF,TGTGCCAGCAGCTTAGCGGGTGACGCCTACAATGAGCAGTTCTTC
TRBV9,TRBJ1-2,TRBD1,once,CASRKSGQGYGYTF,TGTGCCAGCAGGAAATCGGGACAGGGCTATGGCTACACCTTC